These T cell receptor beta chains were read from a single sample in a study of blood T cell repertoires in COVID-19. The table came from immunoSEQ multiplex PCR; TCRdb's copy has only in-frame clones and leaves some out. The data contain approximately 260,000 clones, around four fifths of them singletons. The sample consisted of peripheral blood. These receptors originate from a woman aged 40 to 49 with active or convalescent COVID-19. CDR3s include the opening cysteine and the closing phenylalanine or tryptophan.

j_gene | v_gene | CDR3aa
TRBJ1-5 | TRBV19 | CASTPDRGVRQPQHF
TRBJ2-5 | TRBV7-7 | CASSLTGFQETQYF
TRBJ2-1 | TRBV10-3 | CAIGERVSSYNEQFF
TRBJ1-5 | TRBV27 | CASPPTGGNQPQHF
TRBJ1-2 | TRBV5-1 | CASSLPGQGFGYTF
TRBJ2-7 | TRBV19 | CASSLGQSSYEQYF
TRBJ1-2 | TRBV7-9 | CASSLASGQGLYTF
TRBJ1-2 | TRBV3-1/TRBV3-2 | CASSLGEGSYGYTF
TRBJ2-2 | TRBV2 | CASRSMDWVGGELFF
TRBJ1-5 | TRBV19 | CASTAGTLNQPQHF
TRBJ2-7 | TRBV5-4 | CASSLGGRDEQYF
TRBJ1-2 | TRBV1 | CTSSQERTDSDGYTF